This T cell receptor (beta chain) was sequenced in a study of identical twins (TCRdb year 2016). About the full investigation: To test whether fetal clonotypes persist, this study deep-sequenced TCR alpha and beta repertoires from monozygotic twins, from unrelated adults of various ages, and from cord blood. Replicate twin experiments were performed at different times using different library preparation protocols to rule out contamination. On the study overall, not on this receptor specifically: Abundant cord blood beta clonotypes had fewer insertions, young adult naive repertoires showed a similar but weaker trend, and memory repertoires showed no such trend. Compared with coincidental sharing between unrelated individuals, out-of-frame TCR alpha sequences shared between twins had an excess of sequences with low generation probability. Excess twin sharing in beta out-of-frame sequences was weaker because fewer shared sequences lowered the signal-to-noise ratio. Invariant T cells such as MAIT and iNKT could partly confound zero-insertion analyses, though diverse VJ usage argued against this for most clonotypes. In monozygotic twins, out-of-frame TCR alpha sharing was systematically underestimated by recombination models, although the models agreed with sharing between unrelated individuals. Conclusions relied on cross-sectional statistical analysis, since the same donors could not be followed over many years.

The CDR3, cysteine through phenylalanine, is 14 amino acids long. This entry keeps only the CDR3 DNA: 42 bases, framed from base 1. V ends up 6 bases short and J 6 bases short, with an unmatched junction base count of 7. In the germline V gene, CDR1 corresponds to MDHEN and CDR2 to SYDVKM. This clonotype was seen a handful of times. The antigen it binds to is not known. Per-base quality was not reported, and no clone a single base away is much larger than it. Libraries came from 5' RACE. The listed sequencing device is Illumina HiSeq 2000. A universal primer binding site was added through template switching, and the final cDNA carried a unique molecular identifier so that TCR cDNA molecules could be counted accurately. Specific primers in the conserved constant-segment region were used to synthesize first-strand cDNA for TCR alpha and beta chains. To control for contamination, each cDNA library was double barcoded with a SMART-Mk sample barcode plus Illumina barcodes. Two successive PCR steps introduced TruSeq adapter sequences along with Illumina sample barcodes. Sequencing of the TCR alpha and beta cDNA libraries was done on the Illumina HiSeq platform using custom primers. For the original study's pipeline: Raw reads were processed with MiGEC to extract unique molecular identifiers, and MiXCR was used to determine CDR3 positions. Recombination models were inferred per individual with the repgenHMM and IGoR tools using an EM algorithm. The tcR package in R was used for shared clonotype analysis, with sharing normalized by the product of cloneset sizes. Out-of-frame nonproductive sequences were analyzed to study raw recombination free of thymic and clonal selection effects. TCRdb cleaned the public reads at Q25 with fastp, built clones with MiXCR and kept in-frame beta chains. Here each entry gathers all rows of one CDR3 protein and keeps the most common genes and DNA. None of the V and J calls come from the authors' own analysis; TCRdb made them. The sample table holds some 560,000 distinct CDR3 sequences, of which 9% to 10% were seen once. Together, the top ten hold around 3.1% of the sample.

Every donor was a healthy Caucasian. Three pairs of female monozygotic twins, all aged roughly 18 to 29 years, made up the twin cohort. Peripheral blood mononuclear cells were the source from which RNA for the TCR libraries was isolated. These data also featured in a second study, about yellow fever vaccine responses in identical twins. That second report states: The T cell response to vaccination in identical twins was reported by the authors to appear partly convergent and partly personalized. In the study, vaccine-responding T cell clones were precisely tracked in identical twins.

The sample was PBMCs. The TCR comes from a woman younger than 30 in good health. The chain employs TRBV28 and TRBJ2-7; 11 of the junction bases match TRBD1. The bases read TGTGCCAGCAGCTGGACAGGGGGCTTACGCGAGCAGTACTTC. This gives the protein CASSWTGGLREQYF.